This record concerns one T cell receptor (beta chain) sequence. No antigen is known for it. The study isolated at least 6.5 million PBMCs from each sample. The entry originates in a study of blood T cells in healthy people across ages. General study results and limits: Naive and antigen-experienced cells could not be conclusively compared, given unsorted PBMCs. When set beside aged donors, long-lived donors presented more naive CD4+ cells and higher diversity.

Using a J-beta primer mix together with a sample-barcoded 5' primer, a second PCR was run for about 6 to 12 cycles. TCRdb independently ran MiXCR on the 5' RACE reads; one entry per CDR3 protein. The sample lists some 760,000 distinct CDR3 sequences; roughly 25% were seen once. V lost 1 base, J lost 2 bases, and 14 bases lay in between. CDR3 length: 16 amino acids. CDR1 and CDR2 from the germline V gene are SGHAT and FQNNGV. The sample was also reused in another study, on T cells of mothers and their children. From that second work: Primer M1S, used in the second PCR, introduced sample barcodes and 2-4 random nucleotides.

This TCR was recovered from a boy aged 5-17 years in good health. Specimen: blood. The chain joins TRBV11-2 to TRBJ2-5; tentative D call: TRBD2 (5 bases). CDR3 nucleotides: TGTGCCAGCAGCTTAGGTACAGCGGTCCTACAAGAGACCCAGTACTTC. Residues: CASSLGTAVLQETQYF.